This TCR beta chain was profiled in a study of blood T cell repertoires in COVID-19. Study in general: The cDNA or gDNA used as material had been derived from T cells, B-cell-depleted T cells, or PBMCs.

The protocol was immunoSEQ multiplex PCR, while the TCRdb copy is restricted to in-frame clones and leaves out a portion. In the table there are approximately 80,000 clones, 60% to 80% of which are singletons. A word on this clone: Other nucleotide sequences from this sample produce the same CDR3.

The sequence was obtained from a man between 65 and 79 years old with active or convalescent COVID-19. The sequencing input was peripheral blood.

CDR3 amino acids: CASSPPGPRGEKLFF. CDR3 DNA sequence: TGTGCCAGCTCACCACCGGGCCCCAGGGGTGAAAAACTGTTTTTT. This chain connects TRBV18 to TRBJ1-4; a weak D match, TRBD1 (6 bases). V lost 0 bases, J lost 7 bases, and 12 bases lay in between. This CDR3 has 15 amino acids. The germline CDR1 and CDR2 sequences are KGHSH and LQKENI.